This entry describes one T cell receptor (beta chain). The data originate from a study of blood T cell repertoires in COVID-19. Study in general: Acute and convalescent COVID-19 samples came from the United States, Italy and Spain. Nucleic acid was either cDNA or gDNA, and it came from T cells, B-cell-depleted T cells, or PBMCs.

The V and J ends lost 0 bases and 6 bases respectively, with 9 bases between them. The CDR3 has 14 residues. Per the germline V gene, CDR1 is KGHSH and CDR2 is LQKENI. Authors' processing steps: Amplification with reference gene primers provided the estimates of nucleated cell counts. Assay used: immunoSEQ multiplex PCR; TCRdb lists only in-frame clones, some missing. The DNA gave D and trimming, while V, J and clone size come from that table. This table has about 140,000 clones, 88% appearing once. This receptor was obtained from a woman aged 55-75 years with acute or convalescent COVID-19. The V gene is TRBV18, the J gene TRBJ2-1; no firm D call. Sequencing used peripheral blood. For the CDR3, the DNA is TGTGCCAGCTCACCACCGGTAACACGCAATGAGCAGTTCTTC. Translating it yields CASSPPVTRNEQFF.